This is a list of T cell receptor beta chains from one sample in a study of blood T cell repertoires in COVID-19. Some clones are missing from TCRdb's copy, which holds only in-frame ones; the method was immunoSEQ multiplex PCR. The data show fewer than 350,000 clones, with 81% seen just once and around 3.2% held by the top ten. Sample: peripheral blood. The receptors originated from a woman aged 55-70 years with active or convalescent COVID-19. The CDR3 runs from the conserved cysteine through the conserved F or W. A D gene is named only where the DNA matches it firmly. Clone size is not always given. Where it is, it says once, few, many or a class for expanded clones.

j_gene | d_gene | abundance | v_gene | CDR3aa | CDR3nt
TRBJ2-5 | . | . | TRBV5-1 | CASSSPVREETQYF | TGCGCCAGCAGCTCACCCGTTCGGGAAGAGACCCAGTACTTC
TRBJ2-7 | TRBD2 | . | TRBV2 | CASTMTSGESYEQYF | TGTGCCAGCACCATGACTAGCGGGGAATCCTACGAGCAGTACTTC
TRBJ2-5 | TRBD2 | . | TRBV5-1 | CASSLAPAGVNPETQYF | TGCGCCAGCAGCTTGGCCCCAGCGGGGGTTAATCCGGAGACCCAGTACTTC
TRBJ2-4 | . | . | TRBV2 | CASTQGGPKNIQYF | TGTGCCAGCACGCAGGGCGGCCCCAAAAACATTCAGTACTTC
TRBJ1-6 | . | . | TRBV11-2 | CAAGGVNYNSPLHF | TGTGCCGCGGGGGGGGTCAACTATAATTCACCCCTCCACTTT
TRBJ2-3 | TRBD2 | . | TRBV7-2 | CASSLGPWRSGGLQDTQYF | TGTGCCAGCAGCTTAGGGCCCTGGCGGAGCGGGGGGTTGCAAGATACGCAGTATTTT
TRBJ2-7 | TRBD2 | . | TRBV4-3 | CASSQDRLASGEQYF | TGCGCCAGCAGCCAAGATCGACTAGCATCGGGCGAGCAGTACTTC
TRBJ2-3 | . | once | TRBV3-1/TRBV3-2 | CASSQDPGSADTQYF | TGTGCCAGCAGCCAAGATCCTGGTAGCGCAGATACGCAGTATTTT
TRBJ2-1 | TRBD2 | . | TRBV7-3 | CASSLTGKRGTVEQFF | TGTGCCAGCAGCTTAACGGGAAAGCGGGGTACGGTTGAGCAGTTCTTC
TRBJ1-4 | . | . | TRBV18 | CASSPRQSNEKLFF | TGTGCCAGCTCACCACGACAGAGCAATGAAAAACTGTTTTTT
TRBJ2-1 | TRBD2 | . | TRBV29-1 | CSVGLAGGRNEQFF | TGCAGCGTTGGACTAGCGGGGGGCCGGAATGAGCAGTTCTTC
TRBJ1-3 | . | . | TRBV7-2 | CASSTTGLGNTIYF | TGTGCCAGCAGCACAACAGGGCTCGGGAACACCATATATTTT
TRBJ1-6 | . | . | TRBV3-1/TRBV3-2 | CASRLDGAIHF | TGTGCCAGCAGACTAGACGGAGCAATTCACTTT
TRBJ1-1 | TRBD1 | few | TRBV2 | CARDGAGQSLMNTEAFF | TGTGCCAGGGACGGGGCGGGACAGTCCCTTATGAACACTGAAGCTTTCTTT
TRBJ2-2 | TRBD2 | many | TRBV6-5 | CASRKLAGNTGELFF | TGTGCCAGCAGAAAACTAGCGGGGAACACCGGGGAGCTGTTTTTT
TRBJ2-7 | . | once | TRBV3-1/TRBV3-2 | CASSRRSTYEQYF | TGTGCCAGCAGCCGAAGAAGCACCTACGAGCAGTACTTC
TRBJ2-7 | . | . | TRBV6-6 | CASSYHLGAEQYF | TGTGCCAGCAGTTATCATCTAGGGGCCGAGCAGTACTTC
TRBJ2-1 | TRBD2 | few | TRBV18 | CASSPGSGGANNEQFF | TGTGCCAGCTCACCGGGGTCCGGGGGGGCCAACAATGAGCAGTTCTTC
TRBJ2-1 | . | . | TRBV20-1 | CSARVVEGQFF | TGCAGTGCTAGAGTCGTCGAGGGGCAGTTCTTC
TRBJ1-6 | . | . | TRBV27 | CASSFFTAGANNSPLHF | TGTGCCAGCAGTTTTTTCACCGCGGGAGCAAATAATTCACCCCTCCACTTT
TRBJ1-6 | TRBD1 | . | TRBV27 | CASSLRPPGQGADSPLHF | TGTGCCAGCAGTCTACGTCCCCCGGGACAGGGGGCGGATTCACCCCTCCACTTT
TRBJ1-2 | TRBD1 | . | TRBV5-6 | CASSYVTGTYGYTF | TGTGCCAGCAGCTACGTGACAGGGACTTATGGCTACACCTTC
TRBJ2-7 | . | . | TRBV13 | CASSLSGSTYEQYF | TGTGCCAGCAGCTTGTCGGGATCGACCTACGAGCAGTACTTC
TRBJ1-2 | TRBD1 | . | TRBV10-3 | CAISDSRQGDNYGYTF | TGTGCCATCAGTGATTCCCGACAGGGGGACAACTATGGCTACACCTTC